This is a list of T cell receptor beta chains from one sample in a study of shared clonotypes between healthy human individuals. Using immunoSEQ multiplex PCR, the repertoire was profiled, and TCRdb retains in-frame clones only, with some absent. The sample carries hundreds of thousands of clones, around 77% recorded once. Sample: PBMCs. These receptors were collected from a woman between 35 and 50 years old in good health. Some clones in this sample may be carry-over from other donors' samples. CDR3s include the opening cysteine and the closing phenylalanine or tryptophan. The D gene is left open where the match is weak. For some rows the clone size is stated as once, few or many, or as a class when expanded; others skip it.

D | J | size | V | CDR3 | DNA
NA | TRBJ2-7 | once | TRBV6-5 | CASSRGSLYEQYF | TGTGCCAGCAGCCGGGGGAGCCTCTACGAGCAGTACTTC
NA | TRBJ2-7 | NA | TRBV5-1 | CASRSVQGVNEQYF | TGCGCCAGCAGGTCCGTTCAGGGAGTGAACGAGCAGTACTTC
TRBD1 | TRBJ2-5 | NA | TRBV19 | CASSPGGRETQYF | TGTGCCAGTTCTCCAGGGGGAAGGGAGACCCAGTACTTC
NA | TRBJ1-1 | NA | TRBV7-9 | CASSFSGRDTEAFF | TGTGCCAGCAGCTTCAGCGGACGGGACACTGAAGCTTTCTTT
TRBD2 | TRBJ2-2 | NA | TRBV4-3 | CASSQTGTSGRGTGELFF | TGCGCCAGCAGCCAAACCGGGACTAGCGGGAGGGGCACCGGGGAGCTGTTTTTT
NA | TRBJ1-2 | NA | TRBV19 | CASSPNGRGGGYTF | TGTGCCAGTAGTCCCAACGGGAGGGGAGGAGGCTACACCTTC
NA | TRBJ1-2 | NA | TRBV7-9 | CASRGEAYGYTF | TGTGCCAGCAGAGGGGAGGCCTATGGCTACACCTTC
NA | TRBJ2-6 | NA | TRBV18 | CASSPQGISGANVLTF | TGTGCCAGCTCACCACAGGGGATCTCTGGGGCCAACGTCCTGACTTTC
NA | TRBJ2-7 | NA | TRBV6-1 | CASEGTYRYEQYF | TGTGCCAGCGAGGGGACTTACCGCTACGAGCAGTACTTC
TRBD1 | TRBJ2-3 | few | TRBV28 | CASSPPRDREKDTQYF | TGTGCCAGCAGTCCCCCCCGGGACAGGGAAAAAGATACGCAGTATTTT
NA | TRBJ1-1 | NA | TRBV10-3 | CAINSGGPRTEAFF | TGTGCCATCAATTCGGGGGGGCCTAGGACTGAAGCTTTCTTT
TRBD2 | TRBJ2-5 | NA | TRBV2 | CAGSSGRSGETQYF | TGTGCCGGATCTAGCGGGAGGTCCGGGGAGACCCAGTACTTC
TRBD1 | TRBJ1-2 | once | TRBV2 | CASSEEGAPFYGYTF | TGTGCCAGCAGTGAAGAGGGGGCTCCATTCTATGGCTACACCTTC
NA | TRBJ2-1 | NA | TRBV9 | CASSPQVGGYNEQFF | TGTGCCAGCAGCCCCCAAGTTGGCGGCTACAATGAGCAGTTCTTC
TRBD1 | TRBJ2-7 | NA | TRBV28 | CASSFTGDEQYF | TGTGCCAGCAGTTTCACAGGGGACGAGCAGTACTTC
TRBD2 | TRBJ2-2 | NA | TRBV14 | CASSQASGSTGELFF | TGTGCCAGCAGCCAAGCTAGCGGGAGCACCGGGGAGCTGTTTTTT
NA | TRBJ2-1 | NA | TRBV11-1 | CASSLSPGDAQFF | TGTGCCAGCAGCTTATCCCCTGGGGACGCGCAGTTCTTC
NA | TRBJ2-4 | NA | TRBV18 | CASSPRRGIIQYF | TGTGCCAGCTCACCACGGAGGGGGATCATTCAGTACTTC
NA | TRBJ2-4 | many | TRBV30 | CAWSVRGGNIQYF | TGTGCCTGGAGTGTACGTGGGGGAAACATTCAGTACTTC
TRBD1 | TRBJ2-7 | few | TRBV7-6 | CASSRSQGALNEQYF | TGTGCCAGCAGCCGCTCACAGGGGGCTCTGAACGAGCAGTACTTC
NA | TRBJ2-1 | once | TRBV7-8 | CASSFGPDQAIGYEQFF | TGTGCCAGCAGCTTCGGACCCGACCAGGCAATTGGCTATGAGCAGTTCTTC
TRBD2 | TRBJ2-1 | NA | TRBV9 | CASSSTSGLYNEQFF | TGTGCCAGCAGCTCAACTAGCGGATTATACAATGAGCAGTTCTTC
NA | TRBJ2-5 | NA | TRBV7-8 | CASSLDGSRIETQYF | TGTGCCAGCAGCTTAGACGGGAGCCGTATTGAGACCCAGTACTTC
TRBD2 | TRBJ2-7 | NA | TRBV28 | CASSRLSSGSSHEQYF | TGTGCCAGCAGCCGCCTATCTAGCGGGAGCAGCCACGAGCAGTACTTC
NA | TRBJ1-4 | few | TRBV4-3 | CASSPGHTTNEKLFF | TGCGCCAGCAGCCCCGGACATACAACTAATGAAAAACTGTTTTTT
NA | TRBJ2-2 | NA | TRBV7-9 | CASSLGEGRELFF | TGTGCCAGCAGCTTAGGAGAGGGGCGGGAGCTGTTTTTT
NA | TRBJ1-1 | NA | TRBV9 | CASSVVGGEAFF | TGTGCCAGCAGCGTAGTCGGCGGTGAAGCTTTCTTT
NA | TRBJ2-5 | many | TRBV21-1 | CASSKVVGQGFGETQYF | TGTGCCAGCAGCAAAGTCGTCGGACAGGGATTTGGAGAGACCCAGTACTTC
NA | TRBJ1-1 | many | TRBV18 | CASSPGGGVTEAFF | TGTGCCAGCTCACCTGGCGGGGGCGTCACTGAAGCTTTCTTT
TRBD2 | TRBJ2-1 | NA | TRBV28 | CASSLFLSSGSGAEQFF | TGTGCCAGCAGTTTATTCCTTAGTAGCGGGAGTGGAGCTGAGCAGTTCTTC
NA | TRBJ2-2 | NA | TRBV30 | CAWMPRETGELFF | TGTGCCTGGATGCCGCGCGAGACCGGGGAGCTGTTTTTT
TRBD2 | TRBJ2-3 | NA | TRBV28 | CASSSAGARDTQYF | TGTGCCAGCAGTTCAGCGGGGGCCCGGGATACGCAGTATTTT
NA | TRBJ1-2 | NA | TRBV6-1 | CASRGPGLRGYTF | TGTGCCAGCAGAGGCCCAGGTCTTCGCGGCTACACCTTC
NA | TRBJ1-2 | NA | TRBV7-2 | CASSLSAVRTYGYTF | TGTGCCAGCAGCTTAAGTGCTGTACGGACCTATGGCTACACCTTC
NA | TRBJ1-1 | few | TRBV30 | CAWTGRAPEAFF | TGTGCCTGGACGGGGAGGGCCCCTGAAGCTTTCTTT
TRBD2 | TRBJ2-5 | NA | TRBV4-1 | CASSQDRLAGQETQYF | TGCGCCAGCAGCCAAGATCGACTAGCGGGCCAAGAGACCCAGTACTTC
TRBD2 | TRBJ2-7 | many | TRBV7-2 | CASSKGLADYEQYF | TGTGCCAGCAGTAAAGGACTAGCGGACTACGAGCAGTACTTC
NA | TRBJ2-2 | NA | TRBV18 | CASSPQGDTGELFF | TGTGCCAGCTCACCACAGGGGGACACCGGGGAGCTGTTTTTT
TRBD1 | TRBJ1-1 | NA | TRBV7-9 | CASSSVDRANTEAFF | TGTGCCAGCAGCTCGGTAGACAGGGCCAACACTGAAGCTTTCTTT
NA | TRBJ1-5 | NA | TRBV10-2 | CASSDRTYNQPQHF | TGCGCCAGCAGTGATAGGACCTACAATCAGCCCCAGCATTTT
NA | TRBJ2-7 | NA | TRBV2 | CASRQESYEQYF | TGTGCCAGCAGGCAGGAGTCCTACGAGCAGTACTTC
NA | TRBJ2-7 | NA | TRBV27 | CASSLSGYSYEQYF | TGTGCCAGCAGTTTATCGGGTTACTCCTACGAGCAGTACTTC
TRBD1 | TRBJ1-5 | NA | TRBV27 | CASSRGGYDQPQHF | TGTGCCAGCTCCAGGGGGGGGTATGATCAGCCCCAGCATTTT
TRBD1 | TRBJ2-5 | NA | TRBV19 | CASSDTGTETNQYF | TGTGCCAGTAGTGATACCGGGACAGAAACTAACCAGTACTTC
NA | TRBJ2-2 | NA | TRBV7-8 | CASSPLTRQELFF | TGTGCCAGCAGCCCCCTGACTCGGCAGGAGCTGTTTTTT
TRBD1 | TRBJ2-7 | once | TRBV13 | CASSFPGQGMNEQYF | TGTGCCAGCAGCTTTCCGGGACAGGGGATGAACGAGCAGTACTTC
NA | TRBJ2-1 | NA | TRBV5-1 | CASSSEPTSGTEQFF | TGCGCCAGCAGCTCGGAACCGACTAGTGGGACGGAGCAGTTCTTC
NA | TRBJ1-2 | few | TRBV30 | CAWTPGAEGYTF | TGTGCCTGGACCCCTGGAGCTGAGGGCTACACCTTC
NA | TRBJ2-3 | NA | TRBV18 | CASSPLGTSTDTQYF | TGTGCCAGCTCACCTTTGGGAACTAGCACAGATACGCAGTATTTT
TRBD1 | TRBJ2-5 | NA | TRBV29-1 | CSVETGTGDQETQYF | TGCAGCGTAGAAACCGGGACAGGGGACCAAGAGACCCAGTACTTC